These 13 T cell receptor beta chains share one sample of origin, sequenced in a study of T cell responses to AZD1222 COVID-19 vaccine. TCRdb keeps only in-frame clones here, not all; method: immunoSEQ multiplex PCR. The sample holds some 180,000 clones, roughly 92% seen once. The sample was peripheral blood, taken 28 days after the second dose of the MenACWY control vaccine. The receptors here all came from an adult who received the MenACWY meningococcal vaccine as a control.

The V and J genes are TRBV5-1 and TRBJ2-5; D possibly corresponds to TRBD2 (5 bases). V gave up 1 base and J gave up 5 bases, with 15 bases separating them. The CDR3 totals 15 residues. Germline lookup yields CDR1 SGHRS and CDR2 YFSETQ. The CDR3 DNA reads TGCGCCAGCAGCTTGTTCGGGTCGACGGGGGAGACCCAGTACTTC. Its translation: CASSLFGSTGETQYF.

The J gene is TRBJ1-6, the V gene TRBV7-9, with TRBD1 matching 10 bases. Germline V gene lookup returns CDR1 SEHNR and CDR2 FQNEAQ (reference sequence). V lost 5 bases to trimming and J lost 1 base; unmatched junction nucleotides: 17. The CDR3 runs to 21 residues. This CDR3 reads CASSTFNRDRGVWSYNSPLHF. CDR3 DNA sequence: TGTGCCAGCAGCACCTTCAACCGGGACAGGGGAGTGTGGTCCTATAATTCACCCCTCCACTTT.

The chain employs TRBV6-1 and TRBJ1-4; D is unresolved. This CDR3 comprises 15 residues. V shed 3 bases and J shed 6 bases, with 14 bases lying between them. CDR1 MNHNS and CDR2 SASEGT come from the germline V gene. This CDR3 reads CASSERPSWDEKLFF. CDR3 DNA sequence: TGTGCCAGCAGTGAGAGGCCGAGCTGGGATGAAAAACTGTTTTTT.

The CDR3 sequence is CATSSRSATFYNEQFF. The CDR3 region has the DNA TGTGCCACCAGCAGTCGCTCCGCCACCTTCTACAATGAGCAGTTCTTC. V usage is TRBV15 and J usage is TRBJ2-1; no reliable D call. Looked up from germline, CDR1 is LNHNV and CDR2 is YYDKDF (reference sequence). This CDR3 has 16 residues. V was cut by 3 bases and J by 3 bases, with 15 bases left in between. The full variable domain, completed using reference TRBV15 and TRBJ2-1, is DAMVIQNPRYQVTQFGKPVTLSCSQTLNHNVMYWYQQKSSQAPKLLFHYYDKDFNNEADTPDNFQSRRPNTSFCFLDIRSPGLGDTAMYLCATSSRSATFYNEQFFGPGTRLTVL.

The genes are TRBV3-1 (or the pseudogene TRBV3-2) and TRBJ2-1; unclear D gene. Germline CDR1 LGHDT, CDR2 YNNKEL (reference sequence). The CDR3 covers 14 residues. Trimming removed 0 bases from V and 10 bases from J, with 13 bases in between. The CDR3, as DNA: TGTGCCAGCAGCCAAGATCAAAGAAGCGACGAGCAGTTCTTC. Protein: CASSQDQRSDEQFF.

The CDR3: CATSDSGIEIEAFF. CDR3 nucleotides: TGTGCCACCAGTGACTCCGGCATCGAAATTGAAGCTTTCTTT. J is TRBJ1-1 and V is TRBV24-1; D is unclear. The CDR3 has 14 amino acids. Germline V CDR1 and CDR2: KGHDR, SFDVKD. The germline V and J ends were trimmed by 4 bases and 7 bases, with 15 bases remaining between them.

V and J are TRBV29-1 and TRBJ1-3; D unresolved. CDR1 and CDR2 (germline): SQVTM, ANQGSEA. Trimming took off 4 bases at V and 4 bases at J, with 11 bases between the two ends. The CDR3 extends over 13 amino acids. CDR3 protein: CSVVHGSGNTIYF. CDR3 in DNA: TGCAGCGTTGTTCATGGGTCAGGAAACACCATATATTTT.

The V call is TRBV28, the J call TRBJ2-7; maybe TRBD1 (6 bases). Trimming took off 2 bases at V and 4 bases at J, with 15 bases between the two ends. Looked up from germline, CDR1 is MDHEN and CDR2 is SYDVKM. The CDR3 is made up of 15 amino acids. The CDR3 region is CASSLPRGVRYEQYF. In nucleotides, the CDR3 is TGTGCCAGCAGTTTACCCAGGGGTGTGCGATACGAGCAGTACTTC.

This chain joins TRBV11-2 and TRBJ2-7; D might be TRBD1 or TRBD2, each matching 5 bases. Germline lookup yields CDR1 SGHAT and CDR2 FQNNGV. The germline V and J ends were trimmed by 4 bases and 2 bases, with 12 bases remaining between them. This CDR3 region has 14 residues. The CDR3 is CASSYRDAPYEQYF. CDR3 nucleotides: TGTGCCAGCAGCTACCGGGACGCACCCTACGAGCAGTACTTC. The whole variable domain, remainder taken from reference TRBV11-2 and TRBJ2-7, is EAGVAQSPRYKIIEKRQSVAFWCNPISGHATLYWYQQILGQGPKLLIQFQNNGVVDDSQLPKDRFSAERLKGVDSTLKIQPAKLEDSAVYLCASSYRDAPYEQYFGPGTRLTVT.

This chain uses TRBV12-1 with TRBJ2-7; the table's D call, TRBD2, was not checked against the DNA. TRBV12-1 is shown as a pseudogene. This CDR3 spans 19 amino acids. CDR3 sequence (DNA): TGTGCCAGCAGCCCCCCCGTACTAGCGGGTTTCTCCATGCTCTACGAGCAGTACTTC. The encoded protein is CASSPPVLAGFSMLYEQYF.

CDR3: CASSLTSRDAQYF. The CDR3 DNA reads as TGTGCCAGCAGCTTGACTAGCCGGGACGCCCAGTACTTC. The gene calls are TRBV11-3 and TRBJ2-5, with 7 nucleotides matching TRBD2. Losses at the gene ends were 3 bases for V and 9 bases for J; bases not matched to a gene: 7. The CDR3 has 13 amino acids. CDR1 and CDR2 from the germline V gene are SGHNT and YENEEA.

Comment on this clone: Because the CDR3's place on the DNA is in doubt, the DNA is left out and the CDR3 is given as listed by TCRdb. The rearrangement joins TRBV18 to TRBJ2-6; TRBD1 was called by the table and not checked on the DNA. The V gene's germline CDR1 is KGHSH and CDR2 LQKENI. The CDR3 adds up to 17 amino acids, both ends counted. CDR3 in amino acids: CASSPTGAVPGANVLTF.

The CDR3 bases are TGTGCCAGCAGCCAAGCCACGGGGCAAGAGACCCAGTACTTC. This encodes CASSQATGQETQYF. The genes are TRBV4-2 and TRBJ2-5, with a possible D match to TRBD2 (5 bases). Germline loops: CDR1 LGHNA, CDR2 YNFKEQ. Trimming took off 1 base at V and 2 bases at J, with 8 bases between the two ends. This CDR3 is built from 14 residues.